This T cell receptor beta chain comes out of a study of blood T cell repertoires in COVID-19. Study context: Acute-phase and convalescent COVID-19 samples originated in the United States, Italy and Spain. T cells, B-cell-depleted T cells, or PBMCs supplied cDNA or gDNA.

TCRdb's table, derived via immunoSEQ multiplex PCR, lists solely in-frame clones and lacks some. Altogether fewer than 200,000 clones are present, more than 75% being singletons, with the ten largest covering roughly 2%. The CDR3 loop spans 10 amino acids. With respect to this clone: One end of the junction does not line up with germline, which may come from a read error.

The J gene is TRBJ2-7, the V gene TRBV12-3 or TRBV12-4, with D possibly TRBD1 on 6 matching bases. The origin of this receptor is a man over 45 who had recovered from COVID-19. Specimen: peripheral blood. In DNA form, the CDR3 reads TGCAGGCGCAGGGGCTTCGAGCAGTACTTC. Its protein is CRRRGFEQYF.